This paragraph reports one T cell receptor (beta chain). This specimen comes from a study of blood T cell repertoires in COVID-19. On the study more broadly: Material from acute and convalescent COVID-19 was sourced from the United States, Italy and Spain. PBMCs, B-cell-depleted T cells, or T cells provided the cDNA or gDNA that made up the material.

Sequenced by immunoSEQ multiplex PCR; TCRdb stores in-frame clones only, minus some. The table records about 370,000 clones, 90% of them present only once. The clonotype comes from a man younger than 35 with active or convalescent COVID-19. The sample comprised peripheral blood.

CDR3 in DNA: TGTGCCAGCAGTTTATCCCAGGGGGCGGCCTATAATTCACCCCTCCACTTT. Encoded protein: CASSLSQGAAYNSPLHF. The chain employs TRBV27 and TRBJ1-6; 8 positions match TRBD1. Germline V gene sequence: CDR1 MNHEY, CDR2 SMNVEV (reference sequence). The CDR3 runs 17 residues. Trimming took 0 bases from V and 2 from J; bases not matched to a gene: 3.